Following are 6 T cell receptor beta chains from one sample sequenced in a study of spatial heterogeneity in lung cancer. Time point given: blood at routine non-recurrence follow-up after resection. Using its own MiXCR run on the 5' RACE reads, TCRdb lists one record per CDR3 protein. The sample carries about 23,000 distinct CDR3 sequences, around 9.6% recorded once. Sequencing was performed on PBMCs, taken at follow-up. Source of these receptors: a male donor with early-stage non-small cell lung cancer.

This clonotype was seen more than once but under ten times. V gene TRBV10-3 combines with J gene TRBJ1-3, with D unresolved. The CDR3 has 14 amino acids. Germline V gives CDR1 ENHRY, CDR2 SYGVKD. Trimming stripped 1 base from V and 4 bases from J, with 8 bases between. CDR3 DNA sequence: TGTGCCATCAGTGAGTGGTCGGACGGAAACACCATATATTTT. Amino acid sequence: CAISEWSDGNTIYF.

The J gene is TRBJ2-1, the V gene TRBV19, with a weak D call TRBD1 (7 bases). This CDR3 is built from 14 residues. Germline CDR1 and CDR2: LNHDA and SQIVND (reference sequence). The germline V and J ends were trimmed by 5 bases and 9 bases, with 17 bases remaining between them. CDR3 sequence reads: CASSQGGVGSEQFF. In DNA, the CDR3 is TGTGCCAGTAGTCAGGGGGGAGTTGGTAGTGAGCAGTTCTTC.

The sample holds many counts of this clonotype. The V call is TRBV29-1, the J call TRBJ2-7; 10 positions agree with TRBD1. The V segment lost 4 bases and the J segment 1 base; nucleotides outside the gene matches: 13. This CDR3 comprises 17 residues. Germline CDR1 SQVTM, CDR2 ANQGSEA. CDR3 DNA: TGCAGCGTTGTTCGTGACAGGGGGCCTAACCCATCCTACGAGCAGTACTTC. As protein: CSVVRDRGPNPSYEQYF.

This clonotype has only a few counts. The rearrangement uses TRBV29-1 and TRBJ2-1; D is uncertain. Germline assignment: CDR1 SQVTM and CDR2 ANQGSEA. The CDR3 has 14 amino acids. The germline V and J ends were trimmed by 1 base and 6 bases, with 13 bases remaining between them. CDR3 in amino acids: CSVEVSVHPNEQFF. Here the CDR3 DNA reads TGCAGCGTTGAAGTATCGGTACATCCCAATGAGCAGTTCTTC.

This clonotype was detected many times. The rearrangement uses TRBV5-1 and TRBJ2-7, with a tentative D call TRBD1 (6 bases). The CDR3 is 14 amino acids. Trimming took 3 bases from V and 5 from J, leaving 15 bases between them. CDR1 and CDR2 (germline): SGHRS, YFSETQ. CDR3 nucleotide sequence: TGCGCCAGCAGCTGGGGTACAGGGAAGGACGAGCAGTACTTC. Translation gives CASSWGTGKDEQYF.

Ten or more counts support this clonotype. The chain is built from TRBV5-4 and TRBJ2-6; D perhaps matches TRBD2 (6 bases). The CDR3 covers 15 residues. CDR1 SGHNT and CDR2 YYREEE come from the germline V gene (reference sequence). The V end lost 6 bases, the J end lost 5 bases, and 15 bases lay between the germline ends. The CDR3 sequence is CASNRGVGRANVLTF. The CDR3 DNA sequence: TGTGCCAGCAACCGCGGGGTAGGAAGGGCCAACGTCCTGACTTTC. Based on the CDR3 plus reference TRBV5-4 and TRBJ2-6, the full variable domain is ETGVTQSPTHLIKTRGQQVTLRCSSQSGHNTVSWYQQALGQGPQFIFQYYREEENGRGNFPPRFSGLQFPNYSSELNVNALELDDSALYLCASNRGVGRANVLTFGAGSRLTVL.